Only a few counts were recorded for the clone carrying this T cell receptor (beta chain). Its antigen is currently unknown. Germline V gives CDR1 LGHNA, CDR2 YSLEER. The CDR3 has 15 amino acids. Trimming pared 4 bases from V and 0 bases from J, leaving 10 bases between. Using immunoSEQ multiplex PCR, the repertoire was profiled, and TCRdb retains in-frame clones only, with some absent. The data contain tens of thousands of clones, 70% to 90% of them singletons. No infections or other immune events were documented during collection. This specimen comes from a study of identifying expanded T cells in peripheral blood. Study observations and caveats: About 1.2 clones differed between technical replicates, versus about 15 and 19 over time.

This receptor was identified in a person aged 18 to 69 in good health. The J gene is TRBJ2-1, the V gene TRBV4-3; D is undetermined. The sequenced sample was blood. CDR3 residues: CASSPSLSSYNEQFF. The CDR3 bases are TGCGCCAGCAGCCCCAGCCTTAGCTCCTACAATGAGCAGTTCTTC.